The entry below describes one T cell receptor beta chain. The data belong to a study of blood T cell repertoires in COVID-19. As for the study in general: Acute and convalescent COVID-19 samples came from the United States, Italy and Spain. Sample material is recorded as cDNA or gDNA derived from T cells, B-cell-depleted T cells, or PBMCs.

In the authors' methods: From reference gene primer amplification, estimates of nucleated cell counts were derived. This table comes from immunoSEQ multiplex PCR, and its TCRdb copy is limited to in-frame clones, with some not included. The D gene and trimming were derived from the DNA, and the V and J assignments and clone size from that table. The table records about 89,000 clones, about nine tenths of them present only once. The V and J ends lost 4 bases and 5 bases, in that order; junction bases with no gene match: 8. This CDR3 contains 16 residues. Germline assignment: CDR1 MNHNY and CDR2 SVGAGI (reference sequence).

The V and J genes are TRBV6-6 and TRBJ2-2; 9 bases map to TRBD1. This receptor was identified in a male donor with acute or convalescent COVID-19. Sequencing was carried out using peripheral blood. The DNA of the CDR3 is TGTGCCAGCAGTTCCCATTCCGGGACAGGGACCGGGGAGCTGTTTTTT. Amino acids: CASSSHSGTGTGELFF.